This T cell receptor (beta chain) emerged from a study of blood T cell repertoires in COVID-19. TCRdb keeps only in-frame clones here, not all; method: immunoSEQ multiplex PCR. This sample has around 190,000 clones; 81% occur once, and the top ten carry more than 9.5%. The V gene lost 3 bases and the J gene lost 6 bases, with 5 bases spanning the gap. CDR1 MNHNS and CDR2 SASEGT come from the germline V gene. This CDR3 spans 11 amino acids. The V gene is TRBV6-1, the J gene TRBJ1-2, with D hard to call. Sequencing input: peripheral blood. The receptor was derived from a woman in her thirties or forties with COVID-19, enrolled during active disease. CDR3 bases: TGTGCCAGCAGTGAGGGCGATGGCTACACCTTC. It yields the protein CASSEGDGYTF.